This note documents a single TCR beta chain sequence. It has no known antigen specificity. Base qualities are not at hand, and no much larger clone is one base apart. The immunoSEQ Assay, a bias-controlled multiplex PCR, was used to amplify TCRbeta CDR3 regions from genomic DNA. The authors processed their data as follows. The number of nucleated cells in each sample was estimated from the amplification of reference gene primers within the assay. To quantify the absolute abundance of each unique TCRbeta CDR3 rearrangement, sequence reads were collapsed and filtered. Productive Simpson clonality was computed per sample as the square root of Simpson's diversity index over productive rearrangements. Held by TCRdb, this immuneACCESS table contains in-frame sequences only and omits some clones. Under half of the omission traces to an unresolved V gene where checked; the cause of the rest is unknown. V, J and clone size derive from that table, while D and trimming were established from the DNA sequence. Within this sample are approximately 230,000 clones, with roughly 89% of them counted one time only. The ten top clones hold 2% to 2.5% of the sample.

These data are taken from a study of blood T cell repertoires in COVID-19 (TCRdb year 2020). Background for the entire study: Samples covering the acute and convalescent phases of COVID-19 were provided by collaborators in the United States, Italy and Spain. The prospective study material was composed of cDNA or gDNA derived from T cells, B-cell-depleted T cells, or PBMCs. Deeply sampled blood TCRbeta repertoires from subjects exposed to, actively infected with, or recovered from COVID-19 were included in the dataset. The repertoires were released in a freely available public database intended as a resource for research on the immune response to SARS-CoV-2. The samples were drawn from two sources: the first 160 participants of the ongoing ImmuneRACE study, and about 1,300 subjects contributed by 6 global collaborators. Nearly every sample came with metadata listing a de-identified subject ID, COVID-19 status, age in years and sex. Where available, HLA class I and class II types were obtained from metadata supplied by the sample provider rather than from assay-based typing.

The CDR3 holds 15 amino acids from the cysteine to the phenylalanine. CDR3 DNA only is kept here, 45 bases in frame from base 1. At the junction V is shortened by 4 bases and J by 0 bases, with 9 bases in between. CDR1 SEHNR and CDR2 FQNEAQ were looked up in the germline V gene (reference sequence). Here is what the overall study found, with its caveats: The amount of clinical and demographic metadata varied by source and participant and was provided uncurated.

Samples from volunteer blood donors who had recovered from COVID-19 were contributed by a second Seattle source. Whole blood was collected in K2EDTA tubes by collaborating institutions according to the institutions' own protocols. For TCRbeta analysis, collaborator samples were shipped as frozen whole blood, as isolated PBMCs, or as DNA extracted from either sample type. Sequenced sample: peripheral blood. The TCR comes from a man aged 30 to 39 who had recovered from COVID-19. The chain couples TRBV7-9 to TRBJ2-2, and perhaps TRBD1 as D gene, on 5 matching bases. The CDR3 protein: CASSYSRANTGELFF. The nucleotide sequence reads as follows: TGTGCCAGCAGCTACTCCAGGGCGAACACCGGGGAGCTGTTTTTT.